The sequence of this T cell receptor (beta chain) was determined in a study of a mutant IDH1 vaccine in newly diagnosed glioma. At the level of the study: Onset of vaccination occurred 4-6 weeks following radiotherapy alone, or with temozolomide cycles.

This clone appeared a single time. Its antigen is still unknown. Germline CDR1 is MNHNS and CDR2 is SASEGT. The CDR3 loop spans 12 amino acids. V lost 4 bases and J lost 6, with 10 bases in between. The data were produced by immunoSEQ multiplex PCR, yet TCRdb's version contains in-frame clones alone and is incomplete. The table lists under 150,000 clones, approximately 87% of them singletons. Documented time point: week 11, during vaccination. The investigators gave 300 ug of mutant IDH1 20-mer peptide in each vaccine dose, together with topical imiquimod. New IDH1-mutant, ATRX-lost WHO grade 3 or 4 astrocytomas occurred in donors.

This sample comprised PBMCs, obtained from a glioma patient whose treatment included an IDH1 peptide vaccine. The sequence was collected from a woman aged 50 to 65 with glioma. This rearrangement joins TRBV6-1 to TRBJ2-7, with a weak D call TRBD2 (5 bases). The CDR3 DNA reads TGTGCCAGCAGTGTTCATAGCGCCGAGCAGTACTTC. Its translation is CASSVHSAEQYF.